These 21 T cell receptor beta chains originate from one sample sequenced in a study of patients and donors after allogeneic stem cell transplantation. TCRdb itself ran the RT-PCR reads through MiXCR, one entry per CDR3 protein. The table records 900,000 to 1,000,000 distinct CDR3 sequences, about a sixth of them present only once. The sequencing input was blood, either unsorted or a sorted T cell fraction (not recorded which). Every receptor here comes from a human donor who was either an allogeneic HSCT recipient or a stem cell or donor lymphocyte infusion donor (not recorded which). It is not recorded whose cells these are; they may come from a transplant donor.

Note on this clonotype: Given a much more abundant clone one base away, this may be a read error. This sequence joins TRBV24-1 and TRBJ1-5; the D is unclear. CDR3 size: 9 residues. The germline CDR1 and CDR2 sequences are KGHDR and SFDVKD. Trimming removed 8 bases from V and 5 bases from J, with 0 bases in between. CDR3 bases: TGTGCCACCAATCAGCCCCAGCATTTT. This translates into CATNQPQHF.

This clonotype was seen only a few times. The chain joins TRBV6-5 to TRBJ1-1, with a possible D match to TRBD1 (6 bases). Germline values: CDR1 MNHEY, CDR2 SVGAGI. The CDR3 is made up of 18 amino acids. With 0 bases removed from V and 5 bases from J, the gap between germline ends came to 22 bases. The CDR3 protein is CASSYSGPTGSVWTEAFF. The CDR3 region has the DNA TGTGCCAGCAGTTACTCGGGGCCGACAGGCTCCGTGTGGACTGAAGCTTTCTTT.

The chain has TRBV4-1 and TRBJ1-3; 7 bases are shared with TRBD1. The CDR3 is made up of 15 amino acids. Losses at the gene ends were 3 bases for V and 9 bases for J; bases not matched to a gene: 11. Germline V lookup: CDR1 MGHRA, CDR2 YSYEKL. This CDR3 reads CASSHGQDLRGTIYF. The CDR3 DNA reads as TGCGCCAGCAGCCACGGACAGGACCTTCGGGGCACCATATATTTT.

This clonotype turned up a few times. V and J are TRBV6-1 and TRBJ2-1; D assignment may be TRBD1 or TRBD2 (5 bases each). Germline assignment: CDR1 MNHNS and CDR2 SASEGT. Trimming stripped 5 bases from V and 4 bases from J, with 15 bases between. The CDR3 spans 15 residues. The CDR3, as DNA: TGTGCCAGCAGTAAGGGACCCCTGGCGTACAATGAGCAGTTCTTC. This translates into CASSKGPLAYNEQFF.

The V call is TRBV5-8, the J call TRBJ1-2; D might be TRBD1 (6 bases). This CDR3 is built from 14 residues. The germline gives CDR1 SGHTS, CDR2 YDEGEE. V shed 10 bases and J shed 3 bases, with 19 bases lying between them. CDR3 region: CAGAPRGGDYGYTF. In nucleotides, the CDR3 is TGTGCCGGCGCTCCCCGAGGGGGTGACTATGGCTACACCTTC.

The genes are TRBV11-3 and TRBJ2-7; D might be TRBD2 (6 bases). Germline V gene sequence: CDR1 SGHNT, CDR2 YENEEA. This CDR3 contains 14 residues. V was clipped by 10 bases and J by 0 bases, with 16 bases between them. CDR3 bases: TGTGCCACCACTCTGGGGGGTAGCTCCTACGAGCAGTACTTC. Encoded protein: CATTLGGSSYEQYF.

The chain recombines TRBV27 with TRBJ1-5; D is uncertain. CDR3 size: 14 residues. Trimming pared 0 bases from V and 7 bases from J, leaving 10 bases between. Germline V CDR1 and CDR2: MNHEY, SMNVEV (reference sequence). This CDR3 is CASSLSSFWQPQHF. The CDR3 DNA follows: TGTGCCAGCAGTTTATCTTCTTTTTGGCAGCCCCAGCATTTT.

This chain connects TRBV6-2 or TRBV6-3 to TRBJ2-5; D is undetermined. V lost 0 bases to trimming and J lost 4 bases, with 15 bases between them. Germline V lookup: CDR1 MNHEY, CDR2 SVGEGT. The CDR3 runs to 16 residues. This CDR3 is CASSYSGGTHPETQYF. In nucleotides, the CDR3 is TGTGCCAGCAGTTACTCTGGCGGCACGCACCCAGAGACCCAGTACTTC.

The table lists this clonotype with a count of one. The chain is built from TRBV11-2 and TRBJ1-1; possible D gene TRBD1, 5 bases. The V end lost 5 bases, the J end lost 1 base, and 14 bases lay between the germline ends. The germline V gene has CDR1 SGHAT and CDR2 FQNNGV. The CDR3 runs to 15 residues. The CDR3 sequence is CASSTPTAPNTEAFF. CDR3 coding DNA: TGTGCCAGCAGCACCCCGACAGCCCCGAACACTGAAGCTTTCTTT.

This sequence joins TRBV29-1 and TRBJ2-1; D ambiguous. Germline CDR1 is SQVTM and CDR2 is ANQGSEA. Trimming took off 4 bases at V and 7 bases at J, with 20 bases between the two ends. CDR3 length: 15 amino acids. The CDR3 protein is CSVALGVHKRNEQFF. The CDR3 DNA is TGCAGCGTTGCTCTAGGAGTTCATAAACGGAATGAGCAGTTCTTC.

The J gene is TRBJ2-7, the V gene TRBV2, with D perhaps assigned TRBD1 or TRBD2 (5 bases each). This CDR3 region has 14 residues. V lost 5 bases, J lost 2 bases, and 13 bases lay in between. In germline, CDR1 is SNHLY, CDR2 FYNNEI. The CDR3 spells CASSLNQGPYEQYF. The CDR3, as DNA: TGTGCCAGCAGTTTAAACCAGGGACCCTACGAGCAGTACTTC. Filled out from reference TRBV2 and TRBJ2-7, the complete variable domain reads EPEVTQTPSHQVTQMGQEVILRCVPISNHLYFYWYRQILGQKVEFLVSFYNNEISEKSEIFDDQFSVERPDGSNFTLKIRSTKLEDSAMYFCASSLNQGPYEQYFGPGTRLTVT.

In nucleotides, the CDR3 is TGTGCCAGCAGCTTAGCCCCAGGACTTTACAATGAGCAGTTCTTC. Translated: CASSLAPGLYNEQFF. The gene calls are TRBV7-9 and TRBJ2-1, with D tentatively TRBD2 (5 bases). This CDR3 has 15 residues. Germline CDR1 and CDR2: SEHNR and FQNEAQ (reference sequence). Trimming took off 0 bases at V and 4 bases at J, with 10 bases between the two ends.

There are many counts of this clonotype. The V call is TRBV4-3, the J call TRBJ1-6; possibly TRBD1 for D (6 bases). Germline-derived CDR1 and CDR2 are LGHNA and YSLEER. The V gene lost 1 base and the J gene lost 7 bases, with 8 bases spanning the gap. This CDR3 contains 14 residues. CDR3 DNA sequence: TGCGCCAGCAGCCAAGGACAGGACAATTCACCCCTCCACTTT. Translating gives CASSQGQDNSPLHF.

This rearrangement joins TRBV12-3 or TRBV12-4 to TRBJ2-2, with D tentatively TRBD1 or TRBD2 (7 bases each). Trimming took 3 bases from V and 4 from J, leaving 18 bases between them. The CDR3 is made up of 17 amino acids. CDR3 amino acids: CASSFVPGGVATGELFF. In DNA form, the CDR3 reads TGTGCCAGCAGTTTCGTCCCAGGGGGGGTGGCCACCGGGGAGCTGTTTTTT.

This clonotype was counted at least ten times. V and J are TRBV12-3 or TRBV12-4 and TRBJ1-1; 7 bases are shared with TRBD1. The V gene end was trimmed by 3 bases and the J gene end by 11 bases; junction bases not matched to a gene: 3. This CDR3 comprises 11 residues. CDR3 sequence reads: CASSLADRAFF. DNA for the CDR3: TGTGCCAGCAGTTTGGCGGACAGGGCTTTCTTT.

The count of this clonotype is one. V gene TRBV3-1 combines with J gene TRBJ2-4; D unclear. The CDR3 totals 17 residues. Trimming removed 3 bases from V and 3 bases from J, with 18 bases in between. Germline CDR1 reads LGHDT; CDR2 reads YNNKEL (reference sequence). CDR3 residues: CASSQRGPMGNKNIQYF. CDR3 DNA sequence: TGTGCCAGCAGCCAGAGAGGCCCTATGGGTAACAAAAACATTCAGTACTTC.

This clonotype has a handful of counts. The chain carries TRBV25-1 and TRBJ2-1; D is perhaps TRBD2 (5 bases). V was shortened by 6 bases and J by 8 bases, with 14 bases between the two germline ends. The germline V gene encodes CDR1 MGHDK and CDR2 SYGVNS. There are 13 residues in the CDR3. This CDR3 is CASSRDYNDEQFF. DNA for the CDR3: TGTGCCAGCAGCCGGGATTACAATGATGAGCAGTTCTTC.

This clonotype was seen more than once but under ten times. The CDR3 sequence is CASNGDRGTDTQYF. Here the CDR3 DNA reads TGTGCCAGCAACGGGGACAGGGGTACAGATACGCAGTATTTT. J is TRBJ2-3 and V is TRBV12-3 or TRBV12-4; TRBD1 agrees at 10 bases. Trimming at V came to 7 bases and at J to 3 bases, leaving 4 bases not matched to a gene. The CDR3 sequence is 14 residues long.

This clonotype was picked up a small number of times. CDR3 loop: CATSETTGQGPYNEQFF. The CDR3 bases are TGTGCCACCAGTGAAACGACGGGACAGGGGCCTTACAATGAGCAGTTCTTC. This rearrangement joins TRBV24-1 to TRBJ2-1, with TRBD1 matching 10 bases. The CDR3 consists of 17 residues. V trimming: 4 bases; J trimming: 4 bases; junction bases outside the gene matches: 9. Germline-derived CDR1 and CDR2 are KGHDR and SFDVKD.

The chain combines TRBV5-1 with TRBJ2-3; TRBD1 or TRBD2 may be the D gene (5 bases each). V was trimmed by 3 bases and J by 6 bases, leaving 11 bases between them. Germline V lookup: CDR1 SGHRS, CDR2 YFSETQ. The CDR3 sequence is 13 residues long. The CDR3 spells CASSWGIDDTQYF. The CDR3 DNA is TGCGCCAGCAGCTGGGGGATCGATGATACGCAGTATTTT.

This rearrangement joins TRBV29-1 to TRBJ2-3, with TRBD2 matching over 8 bases. The CDR3 has 14 amino acids. Losses at the gene ends were 2 bases for V and 2 bases for J; bases not matched to a gene: 3. Looked up from germline, CDR1 is SQVTM and CDR2 is ANQGSEA. CDR3 nucleotide sequence: TGCAGCGTTGAAAGCGGGGGTCACACAGATACGCAGTATTTT. Its protein product is CSVESGGHTDTQYF.